What follows are 3 T cell receptor beta chains derived from one specimen sequenced in a study of blood T cell repertoires in COVID-19. The table came from immunoSEQ multiplex PCR; TCRdb's copy has only in-frame clones and leaves some out. The table lists 350,000 to 450,000 clones, 88% of them singletons. Sequenced sample: PBMCs or T cells enriched from blood (not recorded which). The origin of the receptors is a woman aged 18-30 years who had been exposed to COVID-19.

This clone showed up just once. The chain employs TRBV30 and TRBJ1-5; D gene uncertain. Germline V lookup: CDR1 GTSNPN, CDR2 SVGIG (reference sequence). Trimming stripped 2 bases from V and 1 base from J, with 12 bases between. The CDR3 has 15 amino acids. This chain's CDR3 is CAWSTLDSSNQPQHF. As DNA, the CDR3 is TGTGCCTGGAGTACCTTGGACTCAAGCAATCAGCCCCAGCATTTT.

The V gene is TRBV7-8, the J gene TRBJ2-7, with 11 bases fitting TRBD2. The V gene end was trimmed by 3 bases and the J gene end by 5 bases; junction bases not matched to a gene: 3. The CDR3 length is 14 residues. Germline CDR1 reads SGHVS; CDR2 reads FQNEAQ. CDR3 sequence: CASSFGTSGNEQYF. The CDR3, as DNA: TGTGCCAGCAGCTTCGGGACTAGCGGAAACGAGCAGTACTTC.

V gene TRBV3-1 (or the pseudogene TRBV3-2) combines with J gene TRBJ2-1, with 10 bases fitting TRBD2. This CDR3 has 15 residues. Germline assignment: CDR1 LGHDT and CDR2 YNNKEL (reference sequence). After removal of 2 bases from V and 8 bases from J, the junction contained 6 bases not matched to a gene. The CDR3 region is CASSQWPSGSHEQFF. The CDR3 DNA follows: TGTGCCAGCAGCCAATGGCCTAGCGGGAGCCATGAGCAGTTCTTC.